The present T cell receptor beta chain was sequenced within a study of T cell responses to AZD1222 COVID-19 vaccine. Study summary: Analyses pooled second doses at about 4 or about 12 weeks. Findings and caveats of the study: CD4 TCRs covered the whole spike, strongest at regions 160-218 and 743-854.

Germline loops: CDR1 SGHDT, CDR2 YYEEEE. This CDR3 is 18 amino acids long. V dropped 4 bases and J dropped 4 bases, with 24 bases sitting between them. Concerning this clone: Its antigen is as yet unknown. At the DNA level, this CDR3 is encoded by other sequences in the same sample as well.

TCRdb keeps only in-frame clones here, not all; method: immunoSEQ multiplex PCR. The data hold roughly 140,000 clones, with approximately 90% observed a single time. Sequencing used peripheral blood, obtained on day 0 of AZD1222 vaccination. The genes are TRBV5-6 and TRBJ1-5; a weak D match, TRBD1 (5 bases). This clonotype was sampled from an adult in good health. CDR3 amino acids: CASSQMDKAWLGNQPQHF. In DNA, the CDR3 is TGTGCCAGCAGCCAGATGGACAAAGCTTGGTTGGGGAATCAGCCCCAGCATTTT.